This T cell receptor (beta chain) is from a study of T cell repertoires in cytomegalovirus infection. Findings and caveats of the study: The cumulative frequency of public TCR beta families identified carriers of CMV plus the relevant HLA.

The CDR3 consists of 11 residues. In germline, CDR1 is MNHEY, CDR2 SVGAGI. Trimming removed 10 bases at V and 7 bases at J, with 13 bases between. Many counts were recorded for this clonotype. The antigen is undetermined. TCRdb called the reads again in MiXCR, with one record for every CDR3 protein. Among 200,000 to 300,000 distinct CDR3 sequences listed, 6.5% were seen once. This chain connects TRBV6-5 to TRBJ1-1; tentatively, D is TRBD1 (5 bases). Source material: PBMCs. The TCR originated in a human donor in good health (CMV status not recorded). Some clones in this sample may be carry-over from other donors' samples. DNA of the CDR3: TGTGCCACCTTGACAGCTTATGAAGCTTTCTTT. This translates into CATLTAYEAFF.